These 29 T cell receptor beta chains originate from one sample sequenced in a study of identical twins. TCRdb used MiXCR to reprocess the 5' RACE reads, holding one entry per CDR3 protein. The sample has roughly 570,000 distinct CDR3 sequences, roughly 9.9% seen once. These data also featured in a second study, about yellow fever vaccine responses in identical twins.

The sequenced sample was PBMCs. The receptor set was obtained from a woman younger than 30 in good health.

There are many counts of this clonotype. The chain has TRBV12-3 or TRBV12-4 and TRBJ2-2; D gene unclear. The CDR3 has 15 residues. With 1 base removed from V and 0 bases from J, the gap between germline ends came to 6 bases. As DNA, the CDR3 is TGTGCCAGCAGTTTAGGCTGGGCGAACACCGGGGAGCTGTTTTTT. It specifies CASSLGWANTGELFF.

This clonotype was recorded at least ten times. This chain links TRBV29-1 with TRBJ2-1; TRBD1 agrees at 11 bases. Trimming removed 3 bases from V and 6 bases from J; junction bases left unmatched: 4. This CDR3 comprises 14 residues. The germline V gene has CDR1 SQVTM and CDR2 ANQGSEA. The DNA of the CDR3 is TGCAGCGTTGATGCAGGGACAGGGGGCAATGAGCAGTTCTTC. It translates to CSVDAGTGGNEQFF.

The chain has TRBV19 and TRBJ2-7; tentatively, D is TRBD2 (5 bases). Trimming left V 1 base short and J 3 bases short, with 10 bases between. Germline V CDR1 and CDR2: LNHDA, SQIVND (reference sequence). The CDR3 loop spans 14 amino acids. CDR3 nucleotides: TGTGCCAGTAGTATAGCCGCGGGTGTCTACGAGCAGTACTTC. Translating gives CASSIAAGVYEQYF.

Only a few counts were recorded for this clonotype. This rearrangement joins TRBV29-1 to TRBJ2-1; 10 bases map to TRBD1. The CDR3 is 15 amino acids. Germline values: CDR1 SQVTM, CDR2 ANQGSEA. J was trimmed by 9 bases and V by 7 bases; bases with no gene match: 15. Written as DNA, the CDR3 is TGCAGCGGTTACTCCGGGACAGGGGCGGTGAGTGAGCAGTTCTTC. Protein sequence: CSGYSGTGAVSEQFF.

The J gene is TRBJ2-1, the V gene TRBV9, with 8 bases aligning to TRBD1. The length of the CDR3 is 15 residues. Germline V lookup: CDR1 SGDLS, CDR2 YYNGEE. J lost 6 bases, V lost 3 bases, and 8 bases had no gene match. Here the CDR3 DNA reads TGTGCCAGCAGCGGAGGGACAGGTCGACGCAATGAGCAGTTCTTC. Translation gives CASSGGTGRRNEQFF.

The rearrangement uses TRBV6-2 or TRBV6-3 and TRBJ1-5, with 10 nucleotides matching TRBD1. CDR3 length: 14 residues. V lost 6 bases to trimming and J lost 7 bases; unmatched junction nucleotides: 6. CDR1 MNHEY and CDR2 SVGEGT come from the germline V gene. The CDR3 is CASRPRQGAQPQHF. The CDR3 DNA reads TGTGCCAGCAGACCCAGACAGGGGGCCCAGCCCCAGCATTTT.

This clonotype was seen a handful of times. The V and J genes are TRBV20-1 and TRBJ2-3; no definite D call. V was trimmed by 6 bases and J by 6 bases, leaving 13 bases between them. Germline V CDR1 and CDR2: DFQATT, SNEGSKA (reference sequence). CDR3 length: 12 amino acids. Here the CDR3 reads CSARTPGDTQYF. DNA for the CDR3: TGCAGTGCCAGGACCCCGGGCGATACGCAGTATTTT.

The chain is built from TRBV2 and TRBJ2-7, with 8 positions matching TRBD2. Unmatched junction bases numbered 5, after V lost 7 bases and J lost 6 bases. The V gene's germline CDR1 is SNHLY and CDR2 FYNNEI. The CDR3 has 12 amino acids. The CDR3 protein is CASTGTRVEQYF. CDR3 sequence (DNA): TGTGCCAGCACCGGGACTAGAGTCGAGCAGTACTTC.

This clonotype has only a few counts. V is TRBV5-1 and J is TRBJ2-1; D possibly corresponds to TRBD2 (6 bases). The CDR3 sequence is 15 residues long. Germline assignment: CDR1 SGHRS and CDR2 YFSETQ. The V and J ends lost 1 base and 2 bases respectively, with 10 bases between them. This CDR3 reads CASSLLGGTYNEQFF. CDR3 sequence (DNA): TGCGCCAGCAGCTTGTTGGGGGGAACCTACAATGAGCAGTTCTTC.

This clonotype showed up many times. V is TRBV24-1 and J is TRBJ1-1; D may be TRBD1 (6 bases). The V end lost 4 bases, the J end lost 11 bases, and 10 bases lay between the germline ends. Looked up from germline, CDR1 is KGHDR and CDR2 is SFDVKD. CDR3 size: 11 residues. The CDR3 bases are TGTGCCACCAGTGACTACAGGGACGCTTTCTTT. As protein: CATSDYRDAFF.

This chain connects TRBV12-3 or TRBV12-4 to TRBJ2-4, with D possibly TRBD1 on 5 matching bases. V lost 4 bases and J 8 bases, leaving 9 bases between the germline ends. The CDR3 consists of 12 residues. CDR3 in DNA: TGTGCCAGCAGTTGGGGCCTGGACATTCAGTACTTC. Its protein is CASSWGLDIQYF.

The chain has TRBV25-1 and TRBJ2-7; D call uncertain. Deletions cut 7 bases from V and 0 bases from J, with 10 bases between. This CDR3 is built from 13 residues. Germline CDR1 reads MGHDK; CDR2 reads SYGVNS. The CDR3 region is CASTGTSSYEQYF. The DNA of the CDR3 is TGTGCCAGCACTGGCACGAGCTCCTACGAGCAGTACTTC.

This clonotype came up many times. This rearrangement joins TRBV4-1 to TRBJ2-2, with a possible D match to TRBD1 (5 bases). Trimming removed 3 bases at V and 1 base at J, with 18 bases between. Germline CDR1 reads MGHRA; CDR2 reads YSYEKL. The CDR3 covers 18 residues. In DNA, the CDR3 is TGCGCCAGCAGCCACACAATTGGCCGCGGACAGAACACCGGGGAGCTGTTTTTT. This encodes CASSHTIGRGQNTGELFF.

This clonotype was observed a handful of times. The rearrangement joins TRBV7-9 to TRBJ2-3; 8 bases agree with TRBD1. This CDR3 spans 15 amino acids. From germline, CDR1 is SEHNR and CDR2 FQNEAQ (reference sequence). V lost 5 bases and J lost 3; bases outside the gene matches: 7. The CDR3 DNA follows: TGTGCCAGCAGCCGGGACAGGCCCCAAACAGATACGCAGTATTTT. Translating gives CASSRDRPQTDTQYF.

V and J are TRBV6-2 or TRBV6-3 and TRBJ2-3; TRBD2 is a possible D gene (5 bases). The germline V gene encodes CDR1 MNHEY and CDR2 SVGEGT. The CDR3 is 16 amino acids. V lost 0 bases and J lost 2, with 12 bases in between. CDR3 DNA: TGTGCCAGCAGTTACTCGGGGAGAGCCTACACAGATACGCAGTATTTT. Protein product: CASSYSGRAYTDTQYF.

The V and J genes are TRBV25-1 and TRBJ2-7; D is unresolved. The germline V and J ends were trimmed by 0 bases and 5 bases, with 11 bases remaining between them. CDR3 length: 14 amino acids. Looked up from germline, CDR1 is MGHDK and CDR2 is SYGVNS. DNA for the CDR3: TGTGCCAGCAGTGAATATACGAAGGGCCACGAGCAGTACTTC. This encodes CASSEYTKGHEQYF.

The sample holds a few counts of this clonotype. The rearrangement uses TRBV3-1 and TRBJ2-1; D is undetermined. Deletions cut 0 bases from V and 5 bases from J, with 5 bases between. This CDR3 region has 13 residues. Germline V CDR1 and CDR2: LGHDT, YNNKEL (reference sequence). CDR3 nucleotides: TGTGCCAGCAGCCAAGATACGCACAATGAGCAGTTCTTC. Translating it yields CASSQDTHNEQFF.

This clonotype was seen repeatedly, ten times or more. J is TRBJ1-6 and V is TRBV12-3 or TRBV12-4; D is unresolved. The CDR3 extends over 14 amino acids. V shed 3 bases and J shed 7 bases, with 10 bases lying between them. In DNA form, the CDR3 reads TGTGCCAGCAGTTTTGGGTCCAAAAATTCACCCCTCCACTTT. Its translation is CASSFGSKNSPLHF.

This clonotype was counted between two and nine times. The J gene is TRBJ2-7, the V gene TRBV4-3; TRBD2 agrees at 10 bases. CDR1 is LGHNA and CDR2 is YSLEER in the germline V gene. J lost 0 bases, V lost 4 bases, and 12 bases had no gene match. The CDR3 length is 18 residues. The DNA for the CDR3 is TGCGCCAGCAGCCCCTCTACCTACGGACTAGCGGACTCCTACGAGCAGTACTTC. Translated, it gives CASSPSTYGLADSYEQYF.

This clonotype occurred a few times. The CDR3 DNA is TGTGCCAGCAGCTTACGTCCGACAGGGGGCCAAACTAGGAACACTGAAGCTTTCTTT. The encoded protein is CASSLRPTGGQTRNTEAFF. The V gene is TRBV3-1, the J gene TRBJ1-1; 10 bases agree with TRBD1. CDR1 and CDR2 from the germline V gene are LGHDT and YNNKEL (reference sequence). This CDR3 region has 19 residues. V lost 5 bases to trimming and J lost 1 base; unmatched junction nucleotides: 16.

This clonotype was counted many times. The chain uses TRBV15 and TRBJ2-1; 14 positions match TRBD2. After removal of 0 bases from V and 4 bases from J, the junction contained 5 bases not matched to a gene. CDR1 is LNHNV and CDR2 is YYDKDF in the germline V gene (reference sequence). CDR3 size: 18 residues. CDR3 DNA: TGTGCCACCAGCAGAGAAGGACTAGCGGGAGGACTTTACAATGAGCAGTTCTTC. This codes for CATSREGLAGGLYNEQFF.

This clonotype has more than one count but fewer than ten. The J gene is TRBJ2-5, the V gene TRBV24-1, with D possibly TRBD1 on 6 matching bases. Germline V gene sequence: CDR1 KGHDR, CDR2 SFDVKD. V was pared by 1 base and J by 5 bases, with 16 bases between. The CDR3 totals 16 residues. The CDR3 loop reads CATSDLSGVTGETQYF. The CDR3 DNA sequence: TGTGCCACCAGTGATTTATCAGGGGTGACCGGTGAGACCCAGTACTTC.

The chain employs TRBV10-3 and TRBJ1-5; D is ambiguous. The CDR3 consists of 13 residues. CDR1 and CDR2 (germline): ENHRY, SYGVKD. The V end lost 6 bases, the J end lost 2 bases, and 8 bases lay between the germline ends. This CDR3 reads CAIRRDGNQPQHF. DNA of the CDR3: TGTGCCATCAGGAGGGATGGCAATCAGCCCCAGCATTTT.

The sample holds a few counts of this clonotype. The CDR3 sequence is CSARVGGAMNTEAFF. The CDR3 coding sequence is TGCAGTGCTAGAGTCGGTGGAGCTATGAACACTGAAGCTTTCTTT. V is TRBV20-1 and J is TRBJ1-1; D is unclear. Germline CDR1 DFQATT, CDR2 SNEGSKA (reference sequence). CDR3 length: 15 residues. Trimming removed 1 base from V and 0 bases from J, with 12 bases in between.

This clonotype has more than one count but fewer than ten. V gene TRBV29-1 combines with J gene TRBJ2-7; TRBD1 or TRBD2 may be the D gene (5 bases each). CDR3 size: 10 residues. V lost 4 bases and J lost 6, with 7 bases in between. Germline V lookup: CDR1 SQVTM, CDR2 ANQGSEA. CDR3 nucleotides: TGCAGCGTTGGGGGGACCGAGCAGTACTTC. Its protein product is CSVGGTEQYF.

This clonotype has a count of ten or more. The rearrangement links TRBV6-5 to TRBJ2-1; 10 bases align to TRBD2. From germline, CDR1 is MNHEY and CDR2 SVGAGI. The V and J ends lost 1 base and 4 bases, in that order; junction bases with no gene match: 4. The length of the CDR3 is 16 residues. The CDR3 DNA follows: TGTGCCAGCAGTTACTGGACTAGCGGACAATACAATGAGCAGTTCTTC. It translates to CASSYWTSGQYNEQFF.

This clonotype was recorded many times. V and J are TRBV15 and TRBJ1-4, with D unclear. V was cut by 0 bases and J by 7 bases, with 15 bases left in between. The CDR3 has 16 amino acids. Per germline, CDR1 LNHNV and CDR2 YYDKDF (reference sequence). The CDR3 is CATSRDWRQSSEKLFF. CDR3 DNA sequence: TGTGCCACCAGCAGAGATTGGCGGCAATCGAGTGAAAAACTGTTTTTT.

This clonotype was observed at least ten times. The chain recombines TRBV10-3 with TRBJ1-2, with 9 bases identical to TRBD1. V lost 4 bases to trimming and J lost 4 bases; unmatched junction nucleotides: 7. The germline V gene has CDR1 ENHRY and CDR2 SYGVKD. This CDR3 contains 15 residues. This CDR3 is CAISVWTGEFYGYTF. The CDR3 DNA sequence: TGTGCCATCAGTGTCTGGACAGGGGAGTTCTATGGCTACACCTTC.

This clonotype was counted only a few times. This chain uses TRBV24-1 with TRBJ2-1; D not certain. Germline V gives CDR1 KGHDR, CDR2 SFDVKD. CDR3 length: 13 residues. Trimming took off 5 bases at V and 12 bases at J, with 16 bases between the two ends. The CDR3 loop reads CATSAPFLERQFF. The CDR3 DNA sequence: TGTGCCACCAGTGCTCCGTTCTTGGAGCGGCAGTTCTTC.